Sequencing of this T cell receptor (beta chain) was carried out in a study of T-cell reconstitution after alpha-beta-depleted transplantation in children. Preparation of the TCRbeta library used unique molecular identifiers. A single record per CDR3 protein comes from TCRdb applying MiXCR to the PCR reads. There are some 200,000 distinct CDR3 sequences in the sample; roughly 15% occur only once, and roughly an eighth lies in the top ten. The trim removed 6 bases at V and 5 bases at J, leaving 7 bases unmatched. This CDR3 region has 15 residues. The chain links TRBV12-3 or TRBV12-4 to TRBJ2-5, with 12 bases that match TRBD2. The source material was PBMCs from the stem cell graft donor, sampled from the stem cell graft. This receptor was obtained from a human donor who donated a stem cell graft to a child with acute lymphoblastic leukemia. CDR3 DNA sequence: TGTGCCAGCAGGTCACTAGCGGGAGGCCCGGAGACCCAGTACTTC. It translates to CASRSLAGGPETQYF.